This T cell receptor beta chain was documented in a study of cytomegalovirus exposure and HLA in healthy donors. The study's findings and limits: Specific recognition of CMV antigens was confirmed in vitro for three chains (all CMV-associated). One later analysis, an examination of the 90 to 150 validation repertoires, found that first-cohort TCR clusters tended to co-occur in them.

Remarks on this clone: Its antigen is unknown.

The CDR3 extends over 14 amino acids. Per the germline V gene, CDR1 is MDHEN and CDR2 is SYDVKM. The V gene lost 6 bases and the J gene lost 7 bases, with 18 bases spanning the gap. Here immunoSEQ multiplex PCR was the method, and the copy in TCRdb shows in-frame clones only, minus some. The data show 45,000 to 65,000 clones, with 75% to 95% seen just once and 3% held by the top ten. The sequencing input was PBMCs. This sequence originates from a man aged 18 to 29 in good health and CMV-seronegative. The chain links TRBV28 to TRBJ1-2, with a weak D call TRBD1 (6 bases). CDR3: CASSRNRDYLGYTF. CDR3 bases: TGTGCCAGCAGCCGAAACAGGGATTACCTTGGCTACACCTTC.